This entry lists 3 T cell receptor beta chains sequenced from one sample in a study of technical replicates of blood from several donors. The data were produced by immunoSEQ multiplex PCR, yet TCRdb's version contains in-frame clones alone and is incomplete. In the table there are about 81,000 clones, around 96% of which are singletons. Sequences were obtained from T cells isolated from PBMCs. All receptors derive from a human donor in good health.

This clone has only one observation. Written as DNA, the CDR3 is TGTGCCAGCAGCGTAGCAGGGCAGAATGAAAAACTGTTTTTT. Translated, it gives CASSVAGQNEKLFF. The chain combines TRBV9 with TRBJ1-4; D may be TRBD1 (5 bases). CDR1 SGDLS and CDR2 YYNGEE come from the germline V gene. V lost 0 bases and J 5 bases, leaving 8 bases between the germline ends. The CDR3 is 14 residues long. Supplemented by reference TRBV9 and TRBJ1-4, the full variable domain reads DSGVTQTPKHLITATGQRVTLRCSPRSGDLSVYWYQQSLDQGLQFLIQYYNGEERAKGNILERFSAQQFPDLHSELNLSSLELGDSALYFCASSVAGQNEKLFFGSGTQLSVL.

This chain's CDR3 is CASSLALSQQFF. The CDR3 DNA sequence: TGTGCCAGCAGCTTAGCCCTAAGTCAGCAGTTCTTC. V is TRBV7-9 and J is TRBJ2-1; no reliable D call. Trimming took off 0 bases at V and 11 bases at J, with 8 bases between the two ends. CDR3 length: 12 amino acids. Germline assignment: CDR1 SEHNR and CDR2 FQNEAQ (reference sequence).

The CDR3 sequence: CASSQEGGNTEAFF. CDR3 DNA sequence: TGTGCCAGCAGCCAAGAGGGGGGGAACACTGAAGCTTTCTTT. The chain employs TRBV4-2 and TRBJ1-1; tentative D call: TRBD1 (5 bases). Germline V lookup: CDR1 LGHNA, CDR2 YNFKEQ. CDR3 length: 14 residues. The germline V and J ends were trimmed by 0 bases and 1 base, with 6 bases remaining between them.